Listed below are T cell receptor beta chains from one sample, sequenced in a study of T cells in Graves' hyperthyroidism and ophthalmopathy. From the multiplex PCR reads, TCRdb called clonotypes with MiXCR, one entry per CDR3 protein. The table shows roughly 570,000 distinct CDR3 sequences, with around 16% occurring only once. The sequencing input was blood. Source of these receptors: a young woman with Graves' hyperthyroidism. Each CDR3 is given with its conserved first and last residue. A D gene is named only where the DNA matches it firmly. Size is omitted from some rows. Given values are once, few, many or a class for expanded clones.

>many|TRBD2|TRBV5-1|TRBJ2-3
CASSSRAGGPVLDTQYF
TGCGCCAGCAGCTCCCGAGCGGGAGGGCCTGTATTAGATACGCAGTATTTT
>-|TRBD2|TRBV24-1|TRBJ2-1
CATSDSGSSYNGQFF
TGTGCCACCAGTGATAGCGGGAGCTCCTACAATGGGCAGTTCTTC
>many|-|TRBV7-9|TRBJ1-1
CASSFALSGTEAFF
TGTGCCAGCAGCTTTGCTTTATCGGGCACTGAAGCTTTCTTT
>-|-|TRBV11-2|TRBJ2-1
CASGGLSSYNEQFF
TGTGCCAGCGGGGGTCTCAGCTCCTACAATGAGCAGTTCTTC
>many|-|TRBV6-1|TRBJ2-3
CASSEAKGRMVKSTQYF
TGTGCCAGCAGTGAAGCGAAAGGCAGGATGGTGAAGAGTACGCAGTATTTT
>-|TRBD1|TRBV4-2|TRBJ1-4
CASSPPGQDNEKLFF
TGTGCCAGCAGTCCCCCGGGACAGGATAATGAAAAACTGTTTTTT
>few|-|TRBV3-1|TRBJ2-1
CASSQHTGSEQFF
TGTGCCAGCAGCCAACACACGGGCTCTGAGCAGTTCTTC
>many|-|TRBV2|TRBJ1-1
CASSVGLTEAFF
TGTGCCAGCAGTGTGGGACTCACTGAAGCTTTCTTT
>-|-|TRBV7-9|TRBJ2-7
CASSLVGQGPLSYEQYF
TGTGCCAGCAGCTTAGTAGGGCAGGGGCCTCTCTCCTACGAGCAGTACTTC
>few|-|TRBV18|TRBJ2-5
CASSPPSAQETQYF
TGTGCCAGCTCACCCCCTAGCGCTCAAGAGACCCAGTACTTC
>many|-|TRBV7-9|TRBJ1-3
CASSLVGSESGNTIYF
TGTGCCAGCAGCTTAGTTGGGTCGGAGTCTGGAAACACCATATATTTT
>-|TRBD2|TRBV28|TRBJ2-3
CASSLPATGTSGSTDTQYF
TGTGCCAGCAGTTTACCCGCCACCGGGACTAGCGGGAGCACAGATACGCAGTATTTT
>-|TRBD2|TRBV5-1|TRBJ2-1
CASSLYRTSGAREQFF
TGCGCCAGCAGCCTATACCGGACTAGCGGGGCAAGGGAGCAGTTCTTC
>few|-|TRBV7-3|TRBJ2-5
CASSLAADTLQETQYF
TGTGCCAGCAGCTTAGCGGCGGACACCTTACAAGAGACCCAGTACTTC
>few|TRBD2|TRBV5-4|TRBJ2-3
CASSLLRLAGGSTDTQYF
TGTGCCAGCAGCTTGTTGAGACTAGCGGGAGGGAGCACAGATACGCAGTATTTT
>few|-|TRBV10-3|TRBJ2-2
CAISESPIGELFF
TGTGCCATCAGTGAGTCCCCGATAGGGGAGCTGTTTTTT
>few|TRBD2|TRBV11-2|TRBJ2-2
CASTREGLSGELFF
TGTGCCAGCACGCGGGAGGGCCTGTCCGGGGAGCTGTTTTTT
>many|-|TRBV27|TRBJ2-2
CASTRLDRHNTGELFF
TGTGCCAGCACAAGACTTGACAGACATAACACCGGGGAGCTGTTTTTT
>-|-|TRBV27|TRBJ1-2
CASSLSPGSGGFGYTF
TGTGCCAGCAGTTTATCCCCGGGGTCGGGGGGATTTGGCTACACCTTC
>-|-|TRBV5-5|TRBJ2-7
CASSERGAYEQYF
TGTGCCAGCAGCGAACGGGGGGCATACGAGCAGTACTTC
>-|-|TRBV13|TRBJ2-3
CASSLYGTGTDTQYF
TGTGCCAGCAGCTTATACGGGACCGGGACAGATACGCAGTATTTT
>once|TRBD1|TRBV30|TRBJ2-7
CAWSIGYRGVSYEQYF
TGTGCCTGGAGTATTGGGTACAGGGGAGTCTCCTACGAGCAGTACTTC
>many|TRBD2|TRBV27|TRBJ2-7
CASSRGLVGEQYF
TGTGCCAGCAGTCGAGGACTAGTCGGCGAGCAGTACTTC
>many|-|TRBV6-5|TRBJ2-3
CASSYSPALGPRIRTDTQYF
TGTGCCAGCAGTTACTCACCAGCCTTGGGACCGAGAATACGCACAGATACGCAGTATTTT
>many|-|TRBV27|TRBJ1-6
CASSLSTWAPFNNSPLHF
TGTGCCAGCAGTTTATCGACCTGGGCTCCCTTTAATAATTCACCCCTCCACTTT
>-|TRBD1|TRBV5-8|TRBJ2-2
CASSATGGTGELFF
TGTGCCAGCAGCGCGACAGGGGGCACCGGGGAGCTGTTTTTT
>many|TRBD1|TRBV7-2|TRBJ2-7
CASSQGQGTYEQYF
TGTGCCAGCAGCCAGGGACAGGGCACCTACGAGCAGTACTTC
>few|-|TRBV5-7|TRBJ2-6
CASSLADRVSPTIMSGANVLTF
TGTGCCAGCAGCTTGGCCGATAGGGTTTCACCTACTATCATGTCTGGGGCCAACGTCCTGACTTTC
>many|-|TRBV2|TRBJ1-4
CASSGQAFEKLFF
TGTGCCAGCAGCGGCCAAGCCTTCGAAAAACTGTTTTTT
>many|TRBD2|TRBV5-4|TRBJ2-7
CASSFRSGRSSYEQYF
TGTGCCAGCAGCTTTAGAAGCGGGAGAAGCTCCTACGAGCAGTACTTC
>-|-|TRBV6-1|TRBJ2-1
CASTRGDEQFF
TGTGCCAGCACACGGGGTGATGAGCAGTTCTTC
>few|-|TRBV7-9|TRBJ1-1
CASSLVGGASDVNLNTEAFF
TGTGCCAGCAGCTTAGTCGGGGGGGCGAGCGATGTGAACTTGAACACTGAAGCTTTCTTT
>many|TRBD2|TRBV7-9|TRBJ2-3
CASSPKRETDTQYF
TGTGCCAGCAGCCCAAAGCGGGAGACAGATACGCAGTATTTT
>-|TRBD2|TRBV12-3/TRBV12-4|TRBJ2-5
CASSAHREAGGPGETQYF
TGTGCCAGCAGTGCCCACCGGGAGGCGGGAGGGCCGGGAGAGACCCAGTACTTC
>few|TRBD2|TRBV29-1|TRBJ2-5
CSGDSLAGARYQETQYF
TGCAGCGGAGACAGTCTAGCGGGAGCCAGGTACCAAGAGACCCAGTACTTC
>many|-|TRBV2|TRBJ2-2
CASRLREKTGELFF
TGTGCCAGCAGATTGAGGGAAAAAACCGGGGAGCTGTTTTTT
>-|-|TRBV5-1|TRBJ1-2
CASSDLGGYGYTF
TGCGCCAGCAGCGATCTCGGAGGGTATGGCTACACCTTC
>many|-|TRBV30|TRBJ2-1
CAWKPDYSYNEQFF
TGTGCCTGGAAGCCGGACTACTCCTACAATGAGCAGTTCTTC
>-|TRBD1|TRBV7-9|TRBJ2-3
CASSLALSGQGSDTQYF
TGTGCCAGCAGCTTAGCGTTATCGGGACAGGGGTCAGATACGCAGTATTTT
>many|-|TRBV27|TRBJ1-1
CASSLGGHAFF
TGTGCCAGCAGTTTAGGTGGGCACGCTTTCTTT
>few|-|TRBV12-3/TRBV12-4|TRBJ2-6
CASSFKEYNVLTF
TGTGCCAGCAGTTTTAAAGAATACAACGTCCTGACTTTC
>many|-|TRBV20-1|TRBJ2-7
CSGLASSYEQYF
TGCAGTGGTCTAGCTAGCTCCTACGAGCAGTACTTC
>many|TRBD1|TRBV5-1|TRBJ1-5
CASSPGTEMGNQPQHF
TGCGCCAGCAGCCCCGGGACAGAAATGGGCAATCAGCCCCAGCATTTT
>few|-|TRBV12-3/TRBV12-4|TRBJ1-1
CASSFTGGRSTEAFF
TGTGCCAGCAGTTTTACGGGGGGGCGTAGCACTGAAGCTTTCTTT
>many|TRBD2|TRBV5-1|TRBJ2-1
CASSGLAVNNEQFF
TGCGCCAGCTCGGGACTAGCGGTAAACAATGAGCAGTTCTTC
>many|-|TRBV7-2|TRBJ1-2
CASSLDRGVGYTF
TGTGCCAGCAGCTTAGACCGGGGGGTTGGCTACACCTTC
>many|TRBD1|TRBV6-2/TRBV6-3|TRBJ2-7
CASSYSDRGQHEQYF
TGTGCCAGCAGTTACTCGGACAGGGGGCAGCATGAGCAGTACTTC
>many|-|TRBV6-6|TRBJ2-7
CASSYRVVGYEQYF
TGTGCCAGCAGTTACCGGGTGGTAGGGTACGAGCAGTACTTC
>many|TRBD1|TRBV5-6|TRBJ2-1
CASSGGQPLNEQFF
TGTGCCAGCAGCGGGGGACAGCCCTTGAATGAGCAGTTCTTC
>few|-|TRBV7-9|TRBJ1-1
CASSFLQGLDTEAFF
TGTGCCAGCAGCTTCTTACAGGGCTTGGACACTGAAGCTTTCTTT
>-|-|TRBV20-1|TRBJ2-1
CSARAIADQFF
TGCAGTGCTAGAGCCATAGCTGATCAGTTCTTC
>once|-|TRBV18|TRBJ2-7
CASSPGELWRQYF
TGTGCCAGCTCACCAGGGGAGCTTTGGAGGCAGTACTTC
>-|TRBD1|TRBV19|TRBJ1-5
CASSGRDRGYGNQPQHF
TGTGCCAGTAGTGGCCGGGACAGGGGTTACGGCAATCAGCCCCAGCATTTT
>few|TRBD2|TRBV2|TRBJ2-3
CASIGTSGRITTDTQYF
TGTGCCAGCATCGGGACTAGCGGGAGGATTACCACAGATACGCAGTATTTT
>many|-|TRBV2|TRBJ2-7
CASNRVYEQYF
TGTGCCAGCAACCGGGTCTACGAGCAGTACTTC